Shown below are 8 T cell receptor beta chains from a single sample sequenced in a study of T cell repertoires in cytomegalovirus infection. Using its own MiXCR run on the reads, TCRdb lists one record per CDR3 protein. The table lists around 530,000 distinct CDR3 sequences, 16% of them singletons, with roughly 25% in the top ten. The specimen sequenced was CD8+ T cells from PBMCs. Every receptor here comes from a human donor in good health (CMV status not recorded). Some clones in this sample may be carry-over from other donors' samples.

This clonotype showed up many times. The chain couples TRBV27 to TRBJ2-3; 8 bases agree with TRBD2. This CDR3 has 13 amino acids. V shed 3 bases, J shed 9 bases, and the junction held 5 bases outside the gene matches. Germline-derived CDR1 and CDR2 are MNHEY and SMNVEV (reference sequence). CDR3 nucleotide sequence: TGTGCCAGCAGTTTCCCGGGACTAGAAACGCAGTATTTT. It specifies CASSFPGLETQYF.

The sample holds a few counts of this clonotype. V usage is TRBV4-2 and J usage is TRBJ2-1, with D perhaps TRBD2 (5 bases). With 2 bases removed from V and 14 bases from J, the gap between germline ends came to 16 bases. This CDR3 comprises 13 residues. The germline CDR1 and CDR2 sequences are LGHNA and YNFKEQ. CDR3 DNA sequence: TGTGCCAGCAGCCAACCTCCCCGGGCGGAGGAGTTCTTC. Translating gives CASSQPPRAEEFF.

The chain links TRBV4-1 to TRBJ2-3; D might be TRBD2 (6 bases). The V gene lost 5 bases and the J gene lost 0 bases, with 15 bases spanning the gap. This CDR3 has 16 residues. In germline, CDR1 is MGHRA, CDR2 YSYEKL. The CDR3, as DNA: TGCGCCAGCAGCATTATGGGGGGAAAAAGCACAGATACGCAGTATTTT. It yields the protein CASSIMGGKSTDTQYF.

CDR3 residues: CASGGGRRTDTQYF. The CDR3 nucleotides read TGTGCCAGTGGGGGGGGCCGTAGAACAGATACGCAGTATTTT. J is TRBJ2-3 and V is TRBV6-5, with D maybe TRBD2 (7 bases). The V gene lost 9 bases and the J gene lost 3 bases, with 16 bases spanning the gap. There are 14 residues in the CDR3. In germline, CDR1 is MNHEY, CDR2 SVGAGI.

This clonotype was counted only a few times. The rearrangement links TRBV29-1 to TRBJ2-7; D might be TRBD1 (5 bases). Looked up from germline, CDR1 is SQVTM and CDR2 is ANQGSEA. Trimming shortened V by 4 bases and J by 0 bases, and 13 bases separated the two germline ends. This CDR3 region has 14 residues. The CDR3 DNA reads as TGCAGCGTTGGGGGCGGCAGGCCCTCCTACGAGCAGTACTTC. Translated, it gives CSVGGGRPSYEQYF.

In its sample, this clonotype was seen many times. The CDR3 is CASSYSTPIGHGYTF. In nucleotides, the CDR3 is TGTGCCAGCAGTTACTCGACCCCGATAGGGCATGGCTACACCTTC. The V call is TRBV6-6, the J call TRBJ1-2; D gene ambiguous. V lost 0 bases to trimming and J lost 6 bases, with 14 bases between them. CDR3 length: 15 amino acids. The germline gives CDR1 MNHNY, CDR2 SVGAGI (reference sequence).

This clonotype was detected a few times. The CDR3 does not end in the conserved phenylalanine or tryptophan, so this is likely a read error. In nucleotides, the CDR3 is TGTGCCAGCAGCTTATGGCGGGGAAATGAGCAGTTCTTA. Translating it yields CASSLWRGNEQFL. The chain carries TRBV11-2 and TRBJ2-1; TRBD2 might be the D (6 bases). This CDR3 contains 13 residues. Germline CDR1 reads SGHAT; CDR2 reads FQNNGV. The V and J ends lost 2 bases and 7 bases respectively, with 9 bases between them.

This clonotype has a count of ten or more. J is TRBJ2-5 and V is TRBV7-9, with 13 bases that match TRBD2. In germline, CDR1 is SEHNR, CDR2 FQNEAQ (reference sequence). The J segment lost 4 bases and the V segment lost 4 bases, leaving 6 bases of the junction unmatched. The CDR3 spans 16 residues. CDR3 sequence (DNA): TGTGCCAGCAGCTACGGACTAGCGGGAGAGGGAGAGACCCAGTACTTC. Translated, it gives CASSYGLAGEGETQYF.